Only a few counts were recorded for the clone carrying this T cell receptor beta chain. This specimen includes other DNA sequences encoding the same CDR3. Sequenced by immunoSEQ multiplex PCR; TCRdb stores in-frame clones only, minus some. This repertoire shows roughly 450,000 clones, 80% to 95% found once; its top ten account for more than 6%. V shed 0 bases, J shed 0 bases, and the junction held 0 bases outside the gene matches. The CDR3 is 14 residues long. Germline CDR1 SGDLS, CDR2 YYNGEE. The data stem from a study of control samples from healthy donors and cancer patients. The specimen sequenced was PBMCs. This clonotype was sampled from a man aged 35 to 55 with head and neck cancer. The chain combines TRBV9 with TRBJ2-7; 7 positions agree with TRBD1. The CDR3 here is CASSVGDSSYEQYF. DNA for the CDR3: TGTGCCAGCAGCGTAGGGGACAGCTCCTACGAGCAGTACTTC.